Below are 22 T cell receptor beta chains sequenced from a single sample in a study of CD4 T cells in relation to SARS-CoV-2 and coronaviruses. Method: immunoSEQ multiplex PCR; TCRdb's copy keeps in-frame clones and lacks some. The sample has under 90,000 clones, more than 80% seen once. Unexposed donor CD4+ T cells date from about 2011-2018, before the COVID-19 pandemic. Sequencing used naive CD4+ T cells from PBMCs. Noted subset: naive CD4+ T cells isolated by negative enrichment. These receptors all come from a human donor in good health.

This chain uses TRBV5-1 with TRBJ2-7, with D hard to call. V lost 0 bases and J 0 bases, leaving 7 bases between the germline ends. This CDR3 spans 14 amino acids. Germline-derived CDR1 and CDR2 are SGHRS and YFSETQ. CDR3 sequence reads: CASSLVAASYEQYF. CDR3 coding DNA: TGCGCCAGCAGCTTGGTGGCTGCCTCCTACGAGCAGTACTTC.

The rearrangement uses TRBV18 and TRBJ2-2, with 7 nucleotides matching TRBD1. Germline CDR1 reads KGHSH; CDR2 reads LQKENI. The V segment lost 6 bases and the J segment 6 bases; nucleotides outside the gene matches: 7. This CDR3 region has 14 residues. This CDR3 reads CASSDYRGAGELFF. CDR3 DNA: TGTGCCAGCTCCGACTACAGGGGCGCCGGGGAGCTGTTTTTT.

The chain links TRBV28 to TRBJ2-7; 8 bases map to TRBD1. With 8 bases clipped from V and 3 bases from J, the junction kept 9 bases outside the gene matches. Looked up from germline, CDR1 is MDHEN and CDR2 is SYDVKM. CDR3 size: 14 residues. The CDR3 is CASGTGTGVYEQYF. The CDR3 coding sequence is TGTGCCAGCGGAACCGGGACAGGCGTCTACGAGCAGTACTTC.

This chain joins TRBV7-2 and TRBJ2-7; TRBD1 aligns across 8 bases. With V trimmed by 4 bases and J by 9 bases, 14 bases remained unmatched. Germline V gives CDR1 SGHTA, CDR2 FQGNSA. This CDR3 spans 15 amino acids. The DNA for the CDR3 is TGTGCCAGCAGCTCAAAGGGACAGGCTTCTGGCGGGCAGTACTTC. As protein: CASSSKGQASGGQYF.

The chain uses TRBV28 and TRBJ2-5; tentatively, D is TRBD1 (5 bases). Germline CDR1 is MDHEN and CDR2 is SYDVKM. The CDR3 has 13 amino acids. Deletions cut 7 bases from V and 1 base from J, with 10 bases between. The CDR3 DNA follows: TGTGCCAGCATCGCACAGGTCCAAGAGACCCAGTACTTC. Translation: CASIAQVQETQYF. Complete variable domain (other parts from reference TRBV28 and TRBJ2-5): DVKVTQSSRYLVKRTGEKVFLECVQDMDHENMFWYRQDPGLGLRLIYFSYDVKMKEKGDIPEGYSVSREKKERFSLILESASTNQTSMYLCASIAQVQETQYFGPGTRLLVL.

The rearrangement uses TRBV6-1 and TRBJ1-2, with D perhaps matching TRBD1 (5 bases). There are 16 residues in the CDR3. V gave up 4 bases and J gave up 2 bases, with 17 bases separating them. In germline, CDR1 is MNHNS, CDR2 SASEGT. CDR3 DNA sequence: TGTGCCAGCAGTGTAACCTCCGGGACCCTAAACTATGGCTACACCTTC. This sequence encodes CASSVTSGTLNYGYTF.

This clone was counted a single time. The genes are TRBV28 and TRBJ1-5; 9 positions match TRBD1. The CDR3 spans 16 residues. Per germline, CDR1 MDHEN and CDR2 SYDVKM. Losses at the gene ends were 2 bases for V and 7 bases for J; bases not matched to a gene: 9. The CDR3: CASSLMISDRGQPQHF. The CDR3 region has the DNA TGTGCCAGCAGTTTAATGATTTCGGACAGGGGACAGCCCCAGCATTTT.

The rearrangement links TRBV28 to TRBJ2-7; D may correspond to TRBD1 or TRBD2 (5 bases each). In germline, CDR1 is MDHEN, CDR2 SYDVKM. With 3 bases removed from V and 7 bases from J, the gap between germline ends came to 19 bases. The CDR3 contains 15 residues. CDR3: CASSFLSMGVQEQYF. CDR3 DNA sequence: TGTGCCAGCAGTTTTTTGAGTATGGGGGTTCAGGAGCAGTACTTC.

J is TRBJ2-5 and V is TRBV28; tentative D call: TRBD2 (6 bases). The germline V and J ends were trimmed by 6 bases and 6 bases, with 17 bases remaining between them. The germline V gene encodes CDR1 MDHEN and CDR2 SYDVKM. This CDR3 is built from 14 residues. DNA of the CDR3: TGTGCCAGCAGGGGGGGAGGATCAATAAAGACCCAGTACTTC. It is translated as CASRGGGSIKTQYF.

This clone showed up just a few times. The chain carries TRBV5-1 and TRBJ1-6, with D perhaps matching TRBD1 (5 bases). CDR3 size: 14 residues. The germline V and J ends were trimmed by 4 bases and 7 bases, with 12 bases remaining between them. Germline V gene data show CDR1 as SGHRS and CDR2 as YFSETQ. The chain's CDR3 is CASSGGVGNSPLHF. DNA of the CDR3: TGCGCCAGCAGCGGGGGGGTGGGAAATTCACCCCTCCACTTT.

This chain uses TRBV19 with TRBJ2-4; 12 bases match TRBD2. CDR1 is LNHDA and CDR2 is SQIVND in the germline V gene (reference sequence). The CDR3 runs 15 residues. V lost 5 bases to trimming and J lost 9 bases; unmatched junction nucleotides: 8. CDR3 sequence (DNA): TGTGCCAGTAGTTGGGCTAGCGGGAGGGCAAGCATTCAGTACTTC. It encodes CASSWASGRASIQYF.

The gene calls are TRBV15 and TRBJ1-3, with D uncertain. Germline V gene data show CDR1 as LNHNV and CDR2 as YYDKDF (reference sequence). V lost 0 bases and J lost 4, with 10 bases in between. The CDR3 is made up of 15 amino acids. The CDR3: CATSREYFGGNTIYF. In DNA form, the CDR3 reads TGTGCCACCAGCAGAGAGTACTTTGGAGGAAACACCATATATTTT.

This chain joins TRBV5-4 and TRBJ2-1; 9 bases are a match to TRBD1. This CDR3 has 14 residues. With 4 bases clipped from V and 14 bases from J, the junction kept 13 bases outside the gene matches. Germline CDR1 SGHNT, CDR2 YYREEE (reference sequence). CDR3 loop: CASSGALWTGDEFF. The CDR3 bases are TGTGCCAGCAGCGGGGCCCTCTGGACAGGGGACGAGTTCTTC.

The chain is built from TRBV2 and TRBJ2-1; 9 bases map to TRBD2. The trim removed 2 bases at V and 6 bases at J, leaving 2 bases unmatched. In germline, CDR1 is SNHLY, CDR2 FYNNEI. The CDR3 totals 14 residues. In nucleotides, the CDR3 is TGTGCCAGCAGTGAAAGCGGGAGGCTCAATGAGCAGTTCTTC. Its protein product is CASSESGRLNEQFF.

V gene TRBV27 combines with J gene TRBJ2-3; D unresolved. V was shortened by 6 bases and J by 2 bases, with 12 bases between the two germline ends. CDR3 size: 14 residues. Germline-derived CDR1 and CDR2 are MNHEY and SMNVEV (reference sequence). CDR3 region: CASSTTLDTDTQYF. CDR3 DNA: TGTGCCAGCAGCACAACCTTAGACACAGATACGCAGTATTTT.

The chain is built from TRBV10-3 and TRBJ1-4; D not certain. Germline V gene data show CDR1 as ENHRY and CDR2 as SYGVKD. Trimming removed 6 bases from V and 8 bases from J, with 19 bases in between. This CDR3 region has 15 residues. CDR3 in DNA: TGTGCCATCAGCGCCACTGACCGGGCGGGGGAAAAACTGTTTTTT. Translating gives CAISATDRAGEKLFF.

V and J are TRBV24-1 and TRBJ1-2; possible D gene TRBD1, 5 bases. Per germline, CDR1 KGHDR and CDR2 SFDVKD. This CDR3 spans 12 amino acids. Trimming pared 4 bases from V and 7 bases from J, leaving 9 bases between. CDR3 protein: CATSDLRVGYTF. CDR3 DNA sequence: TGTGCCACCAGTGACCTCAGGGTTGGCTACACCTTC.

This chain links TRBV3-1 (or the pseudogene TRBV3-2) with TRBJ1-4; 9 positions match TRBD1. The length of the CDR3 is 15 residues. Germline trimming cut 1 base from V and 3 bases from J; bases unmatched to any gene: 0. Germline V CDR1 and CDR2: LGHDT, YNNKEL (reference sequence). The CDR3 coding sequence is TGTGCCAGCAGCCAAGGACAGGGGGCTAATGAAAAACTGTTTTTT. It yields the protein CASSQGQGANEKLFF.

This rearrangement joins TRBV3-1 (or the pseudogene TRBV3-2) to TRBJ1-1; no clear D gene. The V end lost 6 bases, the J end lost 1 base, and 9 bases lay between the germline ends. From germline, CDR1 is LGHDT and CDR2 YNNKEL (reference sequence). The CDR3 runs to 13 residues. CDR3 residues: CASRPTENTEAFF. The CDR3 DNA reads TGTGCCAGCAGGCCTACAGAGAACACTGAAGCTTTCTTT.

The genes are TRBV28 and TRBJ2-3; D tentatively reads TRBD1 or TRBD2 (5 bases each). Germline V gene lookup returns CDR1 MDHEN and CDR2 SYDVKM. There are 17 residues in the CDR3. V was trimmed by 4 bases and J by 0 bases, leaving 17 bases between them. The CDR3 protein is CASSSRLMGPSTDTQYF. The CDR3 DNA follows: TGTGCCAGCAGTTCCCGTCTTATGGGACCGAGCACAGATACGCAGTATTTT.

This chain links TRBV5-4 with TRBJ1-2; weak D call: TRBD1 (5 bases). Germline assignment: CDR1 SGHNT and CDR2 YYREEE (reference sequence). The V end was cut by 3 bases, the J end by 4 bases, with 16 bases between. CDR3 length equals 15 residues. In nucleotides, the CDR3 is TGTGCCAGCAGCTCTATCGGCGGGGGAAGCTATGGCTACACCTTC. Translating it yields CASSSIGGGSYGYTF.

The V call is TRBV28, the J call TRBJ1-1, with TRBD1 identical over 9 bases. With 4 bases clipped from V and 1 base from J, the junction kept 4 bases outside the gene matches. The CDR3 loop spans 15 amino acids. Germline CDR1 is MDHEN and CDR2 is SYDVKM. The CDR3 reads CASSSRGQGNTEAFF. DNA of the CDR3: TGTGCCAGCAGTTCCCGGGGACAGGGGAACACTGAAGCTTTCTTT.